The rows below give T cell receptor beta chains drawn from one sample of a study of T cells in Graves' hyperthyroidism and ophthalmopathy. TCRdb used MiXCR to reprocess the multiplex PCR reads, holding one entry per CDR3 protein. Of hundreds of thousands of distinct CDR3 sequences in the sample, over 15% are singletons; the top ten hold more than 15%. The sequenced sample was blood. The receptors were gathered from a woman younger than 35 with Graves' hyperthyroidism. CDR3s include the opening cysteine and the closing phenylalanine or tryptophan. Fields, in order: V gene, J gene, CDR3 protein.

TRBV7-3	TRBJ2-3	CASSSLAGGPLSTQYF
TRBV27	TRBJ1-6	CASSLGWRRDNSPLHF
TRBV27	TRBJ2-7	CASSYRTGPYEQYF
TRBV11-3	TRBJ2-1	CASSLYRLKSEQFF
TRBV5-1	TRBJ1-5	CASSRDRGKGQPQHF
TRBV2	TRBJ1-2	CASSVGDLRSYTF
TRBV20-1	TRBJ2-3	CSASKASGGFDTDTQYF
TRBV5-5	TRBJ2-2	CASSFVQGNTGELFF
TRBV2	TRBJ1-5	CASSVGGQPQHF
TRBV6-1	TRBJ1-5	CASSYPGDSNQPQHF